This TCR beta chain was retrieved from a study of T cell repertoires in cytomegalovirus infection. The CDR3 loop spans 17 amino acids. Trimming cost V 0 bases and J 6 bases; bases outside gene matches: 10. Per the germline V gene, CDR1 is MNHEY and CDR2 is SVGEGT. Whole-study findings and limits: The response measured ex vivo was dominated by TCR beta clonotypes (HLA-C-restricted and CMV-specific).

On this clonotype: Its antigen remains unknown.

Using its own MiXCR run on the reads, TCRdb lists one record per CDR3 protein. The data hold 380,000 or so distinct CDR3 sequences, with roughly 34% observed a single time. The receptor was derived from a human donor in good health (CMV status not recorded). Some clones in this sample may be carry-over from other donors' samples. The chain recombines TRBV6-2 or TRBV6-3 with TRBJ2-3; 9 bases align to TRBD2. The material sequenced was cultured PBMCs, taken from culture after CMV antigen stimulation. The chain's CDR3 is CASSYSYSGRILDTQYF. The CDR3 DNA reads TGTGCCAGCAGTTACTCATACAGCGGGAGGATACTGGATACGCAGTATTTT.